This T cell receptor (beta chain) came from a study of blood T cell repertoires in COVID-19 (dated by TCRdb to 2019 to 2021). With regard to the full study: Samples from collaborators originated in the United States, Italy and Spain and spanned both the acute and convalescent phases of COVID-19. A de-identified subject ID, COVID-19 status, age in years and sex were almost always included in the sample metadata. The prospective study material was composed of cDNA or gDNA derived from T cells, B-cell-depleted T cells, or PBMCs. Deeply sampled blood TCRbeta repertoires from subjects exposed to, actively infected with, or recovered from COVID-19 were included in the dataset. Where HLA class I and class II types were available, the types were taken from metadata supplied by the sample provider, not from assay-based typing. The samples were drawn from the first 160 participants of the ongoing ImmuneRACE study and from over 950 subjects provided by 6 global collaborators. A freely available public database, intended as a resource for researchers studying the immune response to SARS-CoV-2, is where the repertoires were released.

TCRbeta CDR3 regions were amplified from genomic DNA using the immunoSEQ Assay, a bias-controlled multiplex PCR. The paper's processing steps were these. The number of nucleated cells in each sample was estimated from the amplification of reference gene primers within the assay. Sequence reads were collapsed and filtered to measure the absolute abundance of every unique TCRbeta CDR3 rearrangement. Productive Simpson clonality was computed per sample as the square root of Simpson's diversity index over productive rearrangements. The table was pulled from immuneACCESS by TCRdb, which kept in-frame rearrangements only. Such tables lose some clones; where checked, under half of the loss comes from unresolved V genes, and the rest has no known cause. Clone size and the V and J calls come from that table; the DNA yielded D and trimming. Here the sample has roughly 60,000 clones; roughly 84% occur a single time. Roughly a tenth of the sample rests with the top ten.

CDR1 and CDR2 (ENHRY, SYGVKD) derive from the germline V gene. Germline trimming amounts to 4 bases on V and 3 bases on J, with 4 as the count of junction bases outside the gene matches. Counted from cysteine to phenylalanine, this CDR3 has 15 amino acids. The read is trimmed to its CDR3 DNA, 45 bases read in frame from base 1. Findings and caveats that apply to the study as a whole: The quantity of clinical and demographic metadata differed by source and by participant and was supplied without curation.

One collaborating source in Seattle enrolled patients while the patients were actively infected and followed the patients over time throughout the course of disease. Whole blood was collected in K2EDTA tubes by collaborating institutions according to the institutions' own protocols. For TCRbeta analysis, collaborators shipped samples as frozen whole blood, isolated PBMCs, or DNA extracted from either of those sample types. Remarks on this clone: Its recognized antigen is unknown. Base-call qualities are not available, and no considerably larger clone is one nucleotide away.

The rearranged chain carries TRBV10-3 and TRBJ2-2; the junction holds 8 bases that match TRBD2. The sample taken for sequencing was peripheral blood. This TCR was recovered from a man aged 25 to 40 with COVID-19, enrolled during active disease. The CDR3 reads as follows: CAISGREGDTGELFF. The DNA reads TGTGCCATCAGTGGTCGGGAGGGAGACACCGGGGAGCTGTTTTTT.